A single sample is the source of the 26 T cell receptor beta chains below, sequenced in a study of shared clonotypes between healthy human individuals. Generated by immunoSEQ multiplex PCR, the TCRdb table keeps only in-frame clones and is missing some. The sample has approximately 2.5 million clones; 93% are singletons. Material: naive CD4+ T cells from PBMCs. Subset in this sample: CD45RA+ positively selected. The receptor set was obtained from a man in his late teens or twenties in good health. Some clones in this sample may be carry-over from other donors' samples.

The V gene is TRBV6-5, the J gene TRBJ2-6; no reliable D call. In germline, CDR1 is MNHEY, CDR2 SVGAGI. CDR3 length: 15 residues. V was shortened by 6 bases and J by 4 bases, with 13 bases between the two germline ends. This chain's CDR3 is CASSSQRVGANVLTF. The CDR3, as DNA: TGTGCCAGCAGCTCCCAGAGAGTCGGGGCCAACGTCCTGACTTTC.

The gene calls are TRBV6-1 and TRBJ1-5; no firm D call. Germline CDR1 MNHNS, CDR2 SASEGT. The CDR3 totals 12 residues. V was shortened by 6 bases and J by 10 bases, with 13 bases between the two germline ends. CDR3 protein: CASSTRELPQHF. The CDR3 nucleotides read TGTGCCAGCAGCACTCGGGAGTTACCCCAGCATTTT.

The rearrangement joins TRBV7-2 to TRBJ2-7; the D gene is possibly TRBD1 (6 bases). Trimming left V 5 bases short and J 2 bases short, with 19 bases between. CDR1 and CDR2 (germline): SGHTA, FQGNSA. The CDR3 covers 16 residues. This CDR3 reads CASSAVTGSVAYEQYF. The CDR3 nucleotides read TGTGCCAGCAGCGCCGTTACAGGGAGTGTGGCCTACGAGCAGTACTTC.

Worth noting for this clone: Additional DNA sequences in this sample encode the identical CDR3. The chain employs TRBV28 and TRBJ2-5; D possibly matches TRBD1 or TRBD2 (5 bases each). Per the germline V gene, CDR1 is MDHEN and CDR2 is SYDVKM. The V end lost 6 bases, the J end lost 2 bases, and 13 bases lay between the germline ends. The CDR3 runs 14 residues. CDR3 coding DNA: TGTGCCAGCAGCCCACCGGGGCCACAAGAGACCCAGTACTTC. Translating it yields CASSPPGPQETQYF.

This clone appeared a few times. The J gene is TRBJ1-1, the V gene TRBV29-1; no clear D. This CDR3 has 10 amino acids. CDR1 and CDR2 from the germline V gene are SQVTM and ANQGSEA. V gave up 8 bases and J gave up 2 bases, with 6 bases separating them. The CDR3 loop is CSSGNTEAFF. CDR3 DNA sequence: TGCAGCTCTGGAAACACTGAAGCTTTCTTT.

The chain recombines TRBV20-1 with TRBJ1-2; no clear D. This CDR3 is built from 11 residues. With 6 bases removed from V and 3 bases from J, the gap between germline ends came to 8 bases. CDR1 is DFQATT, CDR2 SNEGSKA, per germline (reference sequence). The CDR3 is CSATPDYGYTF. Here the CDR3 DNA reads TGCAGTGCGACCCCCGACTATGGCTACACCTTC.

This rearrangement joins TRBV6-5 to TRBJ2-7, with TRBD1 identical over 8 bases. The CDR3 extends over 15 amino acids. J was trimmed by 2 bases and V by 4 bases; bases with no gene match: 7. Germline CDR1 reads MNHEY; CDR2 reads SVGAGI. The CDR3 region is CASSFHRGFTYEQYF. CDR3 coding DNA: TGTGCCAGCAGTTTCCACAGGGGGTTTACCTACGAGCAGTACTTC.

This chain joins TRBV5-5 and TRBJ2-7; TRBD2 agrees at 14 bases. CDR3 length equals 14 residues. V lost 4 bases to trimming and J lost 7 bases; unmatched junction nucleotides: 4. The germline gives CDR1 SGHKS, CDR2 YYEKEE (reference sequence). Here the CDR3 DNA reads TGTGCCAGCAGCACGGGACTAGCGGGAGAAGAGCAGTACTTC. This sequence encodes CASSTGLAGEEQYF.

The chain couples TRBV7-2 to TRBJ1-4; the D gene is possibly TRBD1 (5 bases). The germline CDR1 and CDR2 sequences are SGHTA and FQGNSA. The CDR3 consists of 14 residues. Trimming pared 1 base from V and 4 bases from J, leaving 7 bases between. Here the CDR3 DNA reads TGTGCCAGCAGCTTAGTAAGGGGTAATGAAAAACTGTTTTTT. This gives the protein CASSLVRGNEKLFF. The full variable domain, its missing parts supplied by reference TRBV7-2 and TRBJ1-4, is GAGVSQSPSNKVTEKGKDVELRCDPISGHTALYWYRQSLGQGLEFLIYFQGNSAPDKSGLPSDRFSAERTGGSVSTLTIQRTQQEDSAVYLCASSLVRGNEKLFFGSGTQLSVL.

The V gene is TRBV19, the J gene TRBJ2-1; 8 positions match TRBD2. This CDR3 has 18 residues. J was trimmed by 2 bases and V by 8 bases; bases with no gene match: 17. The germline CDR1 and CDR2 sequences are LNHDA and SQIVND (reference sequence). The CDR3 nucleotides read TGTGCCAGTTTGAATAGTAGCGGGATTCCCCTGACCTACAATGAGCAGTTCTTC. It translates to CASLNSSGIPLTYNEQFF.

The J gene is TRBJ1-2, the V gene TRBV5-6; 8 bases are shared with TRBD1. The CDR3 runs 13 residues. Germline CDR1 and CDR2: SGHDT and YYEEEE. Trimming at V came to 4 bases and at J to 8 bases, leaving 7 bases not matched to a gene. CDR3 DNA sequence: TGTGCCAGCAGCCCCAGGGGGCTGCAGGGCTACACCTTC. Translation: CASSPRGLQGYTF.

The chain links TRBV4-2 to TRBJ2-4; a possible D gene is TRBD1 (6 bases). The V gene's germline CDR1 is LGHNA and CDR2 YNFKEQ. V lost 4 bases and J lost 0, with 7 bases in between. The CDR3 runs 14 residues. CDR3 in amino acids: CASSPGEAKNIQYF. The CDR3, as DNA: TGTGCCAGCAGCCCAGGGGAAGCCAAAAACATTCAGTACTTC.

The V call is TRBV27, the J call TRBJ2-1; TRBD1 matches 7 bases. J was trimmed by 7 bases and V by 4 bases; bases with no gene match: 10. Per the germline V gene, CDR1 is MNHEY and CDR2 is SMNVEV (reference sequence). There are 15 residues in the CDR3. The CDR3 protein is CASSSPGRDRNEQFF. CDR3 nucleotide sequence: TGTGCCAGCAGTTCCCCGGGACGGGACAGAAATGAGCAGTTCTTC.

The rearrangement links TRBV9 to TRBJ2-3, with D perhaps matching TRBD2 (6 bases). The CDR3 totals 14 residues. Looked up from germline, CDR1 is SGDLS and CDR2 is YYNGEE. V shed 3 bases and J shed 7 bases, with 15 bases lying between them. CDR3 protein: CASSGGETAYTQYF. The DNA of the CDR3 is TGTGCCAGCAGCGGCGGGGAGACTGCGTATACGCAGTATTTT.

This clone occurred once. This sequence joins TRBV5-1 and TRBJ2-5; no reliable D call. Germline assignment: CDR1 SGHRS and CDR2 YFSETQ. The CDR3 consists of 13 residues. V was trimmed by 2 bases and J by 3 bases, leaving 8 bases between them. This chain's CDR3 is CASSFSLEETQYF. CDR3 nucleotides: TGCGCCAGCAGCTTTTCACTGGAAGAGACCCAGTACTTC.

This CDR3 is CASSYGLAFAPGELFF. DNA of the CDR3: TGTGCCAGCAGCTATGGACTAGCCTTTGCCCCCGGGGAGCTGTTTTTT. The rearrangement links TRBV11-2 to TRBJ2-2; TRBD2 aligns across 8 bases. CDR3 length equals 16 residues. The germline V gene has CDR1 SGHAT and CDR2 FQNNGV. V lost 4 bases and J lost 6; bases outside the gene matches: 10.

V usage is TRBV30 and J usage is TRBJ1-1; D might be TRBD1 (6 bases). Germline CDR1 GTSNPN, CDR2 SVGIG (reference sequence). The CDR3 has 14 residues. Deletions cut 6 bases from V and 3 bases from J, with 17 bases between. The CDR3 DNA reads as TGTGCCTGCAACCCCGGACAGCCGGACACTGAAGCTTTCTTT. Amino acids: CACNPGQPDTEAFF. The full variable domain, rest sourced from reference TRBV30 and TRBJ1-1, is SQTIHQWPATLVQPVGSPLSLECTVEGTSNPNLYWYRQAAGRGLQLLFYSVGIGQISSEVPQNLSASRPQDRQFILSSKKLLLSDSGFYLCACNPGQPDTEAFFGQGTRLTVV.

The rearrangement joins TRBV11-2 to TRBJ2-1; a possible D gene is TRBD1 (7 bases). V dropped 2 bases and J dropped 9 bases, with 17 bases sitting between them. From germline, CDR1 is SGHAT and CDR2 FQNNGV. The CDR3 is made up of 15 amino acids. The CDR3 reads CASSLMQGGAGEQFF. The CDR3 nucleotides read TGTGCCAGCAGCTTAATGCAGGGGGGTGCTGGTGAGCAGTTCTTC. Based on the CDR3 plus reference TRBV11-2 and TRBJ2-1, the full variable domain is EAGVAQSPRYKIIEKRQSVAFWCNPISGHATLYWYQQILGQGPKLLIQFQNNGVVDDSQLPKDRFSAERLKGVDSTLKIQPAKLEDSAVYLCASSLMQGGAGEQFFGPGTRLTVL.

V gene TRBV6-4 combines with J gene TRBJ1-2; D is uncertain. Germline V lookup: CDR1 MRHNA, CDR2 SNTAGT. The V end was cut by 3 bases, the J end by 5 bases, with 16 bases between. The CDR3 runs to 15 residues. DNA of the CDR3: TGTGCCAGCAGTGAAGATTCGAACGGACCGTATGGCTACACCTTC. Its translation: CASSEDSNGPYGYTF.

This chain links TRBV29-1 with TRBJ2-7; D is unclear. CDR3 length equals 13 residues. The V gene's germline CDR1 is SQVTM and CDR2 ANQGSEA. V lost 6 bases, J lost 2 bases, and 14 bases lay in between. In DNA, the CDR3 is TGCAGCGTCGCCTTAACCTTGACCTACGAGCAGTACTTC. It translates to CSVALTLTYEQYF.

V usage is TRBV5-1 and J usage is TRBJ2-1; the match to TRBD2 covers 11 bases. Trimming at V came to 4 bases and at J to 4 bases, leaving 4 bases not matched to a gene. There are 15 residues in the CDR3. CDR1 and CDR2 (germline): SGHRS, YFSETQ. The CDR3 DNA sequence: TGCGCCAGCAGCCGGGGACTAGCGGTATACAATGAGCAGTTCTTC. This encodes CASSRGLAVYNEQFF.

V is TRBV5-1 and J is TRBJ2-7; 12 nucleotides agree with TRBD1. The CDR3 consists of 15 residues. V shed 3 bases, J shed 4 bases, and the junction held 5 bases outside the gene matches. Germline assignment: CDR1 SGHRS and CDR2 YFSETQ. The DNA of the CDR3 is TGCGCCAGCAGCTCGGGACAGGGGGCTCAATACGAGCAGTACTTC. Protein sequence: CASSSGQGAQYEQYF.

The gene calls are TRBV28 and TRBJ2-4; D might be TRBD1 or TRBD2, each matching 5 bases. The length of the CDR3 is 16 residues. The germline CDR1 and CDR2 sequences are MDHEN and SYDVKM. Trimming shortened V by 5 bases and J by 0 bases, and 14 bases separated the two germline ends. The CDR3, as DNA: TGTGCCAGCAGTCGGTACGGGACCATAGCCAAAAACATTCAGTACTTC. It codes for CASSRYGTIAKNIQYF. Full variable domain (missing parts from reference TRBV28 and TRBJ2-4): DVKVTQSSRYLVKRTGEKVFLECVQDMDHENMFWYRQDPGLGLRLIYFSYDVKMKEKGDIPEGYSVSREKKERFSLILESASTNQTSMYLCASSRYGTIAKNIQYFGAGTRLSVL.

With respect to this clone: The sample contains more than one DNA sequence encoding this CDR3. The chain combines TRBV9 with TRBJ2-7; D is perhaps TRBD1 or TRBD2 (5 bases each). Germline V lookup: CDR1 SGDLS, CDR2 YYNGEE. The CDR3 covers 15 residues. V was shortened by 1 base and J by 0 bases, with 11 bases between the two germline ends. The CDR3 loop is CASSVLAGSSYEQYF. The DNA for the CDR3 is TGTGCCAGCAGCGTATTGGCAGGGAGCTCCTACGAGCAGTACTTC.

This chain joins TRBV29-1 and TRBJ1-2; TRBD1 agrees at 7 bases. V dropped 6 bases and J dropped 5; count of bases not matched to a gene: 15. Looked up from germline, CDR1 is SQVTM and CDR2 is ANQGSEA. The CDR3 is 15 amino acids. This chain's CDR3 is CSVTGTDVGGYGYTF. The CDR3 region has the DNA TGCAGCGTGACAGGGACTGACGTGGGTGGGTATGGCTACACCTTC.

This clone is a singleton in its sample. CDR3 DNA sequence: TGTGCCAGCAGCTTAGCCCTCGTGGAGACCCAGTACTTC. Translating gives CASSLALVETQYF. V is TRBV7-6 and J is TRBJ2-5; no reliable D call. The germline V gene has CDR1 SGHVS and CDR2 FNYEAQ. The CDR3 extends over 13 amino acids. Trimming stripped 0 bases from V and 5 bases from J, with 7 bases between.